This T cell receptor (beta chain) was sequenced during a study of blood T cell repertoires in COVID-19. Study-wide background: The United States, Italy and Spain supplied acute and convalescent COVID-19 samples. T cells, B-cell-depleted T cells, or PBMCs supplied cDNA or gDNA.

Per the original data handling: Amplified reference gene primers provided the basis for estimating nucleated cell counts. Profiling relied on immunoSEQ multiplex PCR, and the TCRdb table lists in-frame clones only, not all of them. V, J and clone size are taken as reported in that table, and D and trimming were inferred from the DNA itself. This sample has 100,000 or so clones, with 65% to 75% found just once. CDR1 MNHEY and CDR2 SVGAGI come from the germline V gene. CDR3 size: 13 residues. Deletions cut 2 bases from V and 2 bases from J, with 7 bases between. The sample comprised peripheral blood. The sequence derives from a man older than 75 with acute or convalescent COVID-19. J is TRBJ2-7 and V is TRBV6-5; a weak D match, TRBD1 (5 bases). The CDR3 here is CASSYGAAYEQYF. DNA of the CDR3: TGTGCCAGCAGTTACGGGGCCGCCTACGAGCAGTACTTC.